This record looks at one TCR beta chain sequence and its context. With 1 base removed from V and 1 base from J, the gap between germline ends came to 17 bases. This CDR3 contains 18 residues. From germline, CDR1 is MNHNS and CDR2 SASEGT. The sample originates from a study of shared T cell receptors in the human thymus. The data were produced by immunoSEQ multiplex PCR, yet TCRdb's version contains in-frame clones alone and is incomplete. The data hold 600,000 or so clones, with more than 75% observed a single time. The same sample was also studied in work on human thymus T cells. That publication notes: Finnish infants who were healthy and having corrective surgery for congenital heart defects made up the donors. In corrective heart surgery, resections were taken, and these provided the thymus tissue. Seemingly biased V and J gene usage marked thymic and blood repertoires. Highly overlapping thymic repertoires among unrelated individuals were reported in related research.

Sequencing was carried out using thymocytes. The sequence was collected from a boy in the first two years of life with a congenital heart defect. The chain is built from TRBV6-1 and TRBJ1-5; D call uncertain. The CDR3 coding sequence is TGTGCCAGCAGTGAAGATACCTTGGGAAGAGGGAGCAATCAGCCCCAGCATTTT. Protein product: CASSEDTLGRGSNQPQHF.